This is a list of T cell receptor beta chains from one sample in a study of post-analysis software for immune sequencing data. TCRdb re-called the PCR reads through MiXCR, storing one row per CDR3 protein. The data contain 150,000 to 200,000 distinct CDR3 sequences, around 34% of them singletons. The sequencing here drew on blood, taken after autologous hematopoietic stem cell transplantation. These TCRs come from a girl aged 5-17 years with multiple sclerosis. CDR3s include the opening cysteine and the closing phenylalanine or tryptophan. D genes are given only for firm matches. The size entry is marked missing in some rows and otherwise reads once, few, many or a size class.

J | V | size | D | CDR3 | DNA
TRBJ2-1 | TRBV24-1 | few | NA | CATSKDGPNEQFF | TGTGCCACCAGTAAAGACGGACCCAATGAGCAGTTCTTC
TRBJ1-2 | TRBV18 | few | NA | CASSPGRRESDGWIYGYTF | TGTGCCAGCTCACCGGGACGGAGGGAGTCGGATGGGTGGATCTATGGCTACACCTTC
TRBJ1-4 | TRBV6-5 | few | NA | CASSYSRGKLFF | TGTGCCAGCAGTTACTCGCGAGGAAAACTGTTTTTT
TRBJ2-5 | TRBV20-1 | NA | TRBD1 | CSAGGQGPSQETQYF | TGCAGTGCGGGGGGACAGGGGCCATCTCAAGAGACCCAGTACTTC
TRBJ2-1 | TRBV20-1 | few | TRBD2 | CSAGTSGVSSYNGQFF | TGCAGTGCCGGGACTAGCGGGGTCAGCTCCTACAATGGGCAGTTCTTC
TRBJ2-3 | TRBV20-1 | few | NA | CSASLERPSTDTQYF | TGCAGTGCTAGCCTGGAGCGTCCTAGCACAGATACGCAGTATTTT
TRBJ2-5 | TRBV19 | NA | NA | CASSPDGALQYF | TGTGCCAGTAGTCCGGATGGAGCGCTGCAGTACTTC
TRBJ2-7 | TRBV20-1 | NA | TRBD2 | CSARVAGPQRGEQYF | TGCAGTGCTAGGGTAGCGGGGCCCCAGCGAGGGGAGCAGTACTTC
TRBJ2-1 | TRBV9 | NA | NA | CASSVTAGSYNEQFF | TGTGCCAGCAGCGTAACAGCGGGCTCCTACAATGAGCAGTTCTTC
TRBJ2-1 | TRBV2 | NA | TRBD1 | CASTNRGGDYNEQFF | TGTGCCAGCACCAACCGAGGGGGCGATTACAATGAGCAGTTCTTC
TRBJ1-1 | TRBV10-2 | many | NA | CASMGGNTEAFF | TGCGCCAGCATGGGGGGGAACACTGAAGCTTTCTTT
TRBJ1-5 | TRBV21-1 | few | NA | CASSKEGRLSSNQPQHF | TGTGCCAGCAGCAAAGAGGGGAGACTGAGTAGCAATCAGCCCCAGCATTTT
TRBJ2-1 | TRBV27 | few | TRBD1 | CASSFWTGNYNEQFF | TGTGCCAGCAGTTTTTGGACAGGGAATTACAATGAGCAGTTCTTC
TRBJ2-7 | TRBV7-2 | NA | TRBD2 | CASSLGVRLAGGPYEQYF | TGTGCCAGCAGCTTAGGGGTGAGGCTAGCGGGAGGGCCTTACGAGCAGTACTTC
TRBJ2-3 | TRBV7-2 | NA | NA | CASSLGVGLTDTQYF | TGTGCCAGCAGCTTAGGGGTCGGCCTCACAGATACGCAGTATTTT
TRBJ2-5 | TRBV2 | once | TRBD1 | CASTTQGAQTQYF | TGTGCCAGCACAACCCAGGGGGCACAGACCCAGTACTTC
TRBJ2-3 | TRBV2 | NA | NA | CASSEAPVRDTQYF | TGTGCCAGCAGTGAAGCTCCAGTTCGGGATACGCAGTATTTT
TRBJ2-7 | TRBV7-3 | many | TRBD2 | CASSLSGTSGDYEQYF | TGTGCCAGCAGCTTATCTGGGACTAGCGGGGACTACGAGCAGTACTTC
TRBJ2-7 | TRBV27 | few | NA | CASSFGRAKGAHEQYF | TGTGCCAGCAGTTTTGGGCGGGCTAAGGGCGCCCACGAGCAGTACTTC
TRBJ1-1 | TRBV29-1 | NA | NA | CSVRSAGEAFF | TGCAGCGTTCGGTCCGCCGGTGAAGCTTTCTTT
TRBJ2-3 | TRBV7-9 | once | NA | CASSLGLPSTDTQYF | TGTGCCAGCAGCTTAGGTCTCCCTAGCACAGATACGCAGTATTTT
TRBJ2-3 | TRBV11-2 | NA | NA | CASTPAQATDTQYF | TGTGCCAGCACCCCCGCCCAGGCTACAGATACGCAGTATTTT
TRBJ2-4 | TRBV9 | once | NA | CASSPGQSIAKNIQYF | TGTGCCAGCAGCCCCGGACAATCCATAGCCAAAAACATTCAGTACTTC
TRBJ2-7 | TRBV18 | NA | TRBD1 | CASSPAGGYEQYF | TGTGCCAGCTCACCGGCAGGGGGCTACGAGCAGTACTTC
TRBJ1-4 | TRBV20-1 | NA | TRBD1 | CSARSGQGTAATNEKLFF | TGCAGTGCTAGATCGGGACAGGGGACCGCCGCAACTAATGAAAAACTGTTTTTT
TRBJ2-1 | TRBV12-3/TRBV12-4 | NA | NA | CAGSPAGRDVQFF | TGTGCCGGCAGTCCCGCCGGCAGGGACGTGCAGTTCTTC
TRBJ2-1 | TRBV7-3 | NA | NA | CASSLIPRALETIYNEQFF | TGTGCCAGCAGCTTAATACCCCGAGCTCTGGAGACGATCTACAATGAGCAGTTCTTC
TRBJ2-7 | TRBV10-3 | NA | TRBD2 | CAIRGLAGAPYEQYF | TGTGCCATCAGGGGACTAGCGGGAGCTCCATACGAGCAGTACTTC
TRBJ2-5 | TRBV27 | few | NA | CASSEGQGNWETQYF | TGTGCCAGCAGTGAAGGGCAGGGGAATTGGGAGACCCAGTACTTC
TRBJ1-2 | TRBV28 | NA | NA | CASKHTGAHRADGYTF | TGTGCCAGCAAACATACCGGGGCTCACAGGGCGGATGGCTACACCTTC
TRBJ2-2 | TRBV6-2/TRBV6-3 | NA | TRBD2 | CASRLAGGPTGELFF | TGTGCCAGCCGCCTAGCGGGAGGGCCCACCGGGGAGCTGTTTTTT
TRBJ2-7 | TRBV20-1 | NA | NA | CSARGAVYEQYF | TGCAGTGCTAGAGGGGCGGTCTACGAGCAGTACTTC
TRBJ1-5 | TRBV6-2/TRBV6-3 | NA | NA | CASSFRQGPQHF | TGTGCCAGCAGTTTTAGGCAGGGGCCCCAGCATTTT
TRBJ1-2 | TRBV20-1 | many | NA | CSAYRDSYTYTF | TGCAGTGCTTACCGGGACTCTTACACCTACACCTTC
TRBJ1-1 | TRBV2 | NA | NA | CASSESTTEAFF | TGTGCCAGCAGTGAAAGTACGACTGAAGCTTTCTTT
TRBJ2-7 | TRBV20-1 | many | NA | CSASLPGLLSYEQYF | TGCAGTGCTAGTTTGCCAGGCCTACTTTCCTACGAGCAGTACTTC
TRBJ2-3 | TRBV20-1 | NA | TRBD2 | CSARSLAVVNTQYF | TGCAGTGCTCGCTCACTAGCGGTGGTTAATACGCAGTATTTT
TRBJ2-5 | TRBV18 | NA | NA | CASSPLEVQETQYF | TGTGCCAGCTCACCCCTGGAGGTCCAAGAGACCCAGTACTTC
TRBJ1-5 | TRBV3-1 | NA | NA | CASSQDHRSNQPQHF | TGTGCCAGCAGCCAAGATCACAGAAGCAATCAGCCCCAGCATTTT
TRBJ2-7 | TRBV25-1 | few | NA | CASSDDSISDEQYF | TGTGCCAGCAGTGACGACAGCATTAGCGACGAGCAGTACTTC